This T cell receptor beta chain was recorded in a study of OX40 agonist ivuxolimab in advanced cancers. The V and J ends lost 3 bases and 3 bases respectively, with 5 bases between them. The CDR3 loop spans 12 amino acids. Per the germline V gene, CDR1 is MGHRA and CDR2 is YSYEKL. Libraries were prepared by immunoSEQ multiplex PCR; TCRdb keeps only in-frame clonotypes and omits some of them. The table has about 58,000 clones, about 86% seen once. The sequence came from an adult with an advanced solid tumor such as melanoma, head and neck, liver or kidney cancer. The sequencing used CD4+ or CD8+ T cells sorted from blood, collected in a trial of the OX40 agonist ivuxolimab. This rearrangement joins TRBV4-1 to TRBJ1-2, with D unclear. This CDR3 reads CASSQVDYGYTF. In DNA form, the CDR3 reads TGCGCCAGCAGCCAGGTCGACTATGGCTACACCTTC.